The rows below give T cell receptor beta chains drawn from one sample of a study of blood T cell repertoires in COVID-19. Assay: immunoSEQ multiplex PCR; the TCRdb copy retains only in-frame clones and omits some. The data show 200,000 to 300,000 clones, with 88% seen just once and about 2.9% held by the top ten. The sequencing input was PBMCs or T cells enriched from blood (not recorded which). These receptors were collected from a woman in her thirties or forties who had been exposed to COVID-19. Each CDR3 is given with its conserved first and last residue. D genes are given only for firm matches. Clone size is shown for a subset of rows, as once, few, many or a class of expanded clone.

V gene: TRBV2
D gene: TRBD1
J gene: TRBJ1-4
clone size: -
CDR3 DNA: TGTGCCAGCGAGCCGGGACAGGGTAATGAAAAACTGTTTTTT
CDR3 protein: CASEPGQGNEKLFF

V gene: TRBV5-6
D gene: -
J gene: TRBJ1-4
clone size: -
CDR3 DNA: TGTGCCAGCAGCTCTCCCGCCCGGGAAAAACTGTTTTTT
CDR3 protein: CASSSPAREKLFF

V gene: TRBV11-2
D gene: -
J gene: TRBJ1-2
clone size: -
CDR3 DNA: TGTGCCAGCAGCTTAACTCACTATGGCTACACCTTC
CDR3 protein: CASSLTHYGYTF

V gene: TRBV7-2
D gene: TRBD1
J gene: TRBJ1-5
clone size: -
CDR3 DNA: TGTGCCAGCAGCTTAGAAGTATCAGGGGGTGGGGGTCAGCCCCAGCATTTT
CDR3 protein: CASSLEVSGGGGQPQHF

V gene: TRBV7-3
D gene: -
J gene: TRBJ2-7
clone size: once
CDR3 DNA: TGTGCCAGCAGCTTAGGCGGGCCGCGGGACTACGAGCAGTACTTC
CDR3 protein: CASSLGGPRDYEQYF

V gene: TRBV7-8
D gene: TRBD1
J gene: TRBJ2-1
clone size: once
CDR3 DNA: TGTGCCAGCAGCCCCGGGACAGGGTCTAATGAGCAGTTCTTC
CDR3 protein: CASSPGTGSNEQFF

V gene: TRBV11-3
D gene: -
J gene: TRBJ2-3
clone size: -
CDR3 DNA: TGTGCCAGCAGCTCCCGGGGGTTTGTAGGCACAGATACGCAGTATTTT
CDR3 protein: CASSSRGFVGTDTQYF

V gene: TRBV20-1
D gene: -
J gene: TRBJ1-1
clone size: -
CDR3 DNA: TGCAGTGCTAGTCCCCGGATCGGACAGAACACTGAAGCTTTCTTT
CDR3 protein: CSASPRIGQNTEAFF

V gene: TRBV28
D gene: TRBD1
J gene: TRBJ1-2
clone size: -
CDR3 DNA: TGTGCCAGCAGTTACCCCGCCGGGACAGGGGTCGGGTATGGCTACACCTTC
CDR3 protein: CASSYPAGTGVGYGYTF

V gene: TRBV19
D gene: TRBD1
J gene: TRBJ2-2
clone size: -
CDR3 DNA: TGTGCCAGTAGTGTGACAGGGGGAACGAACACCGGGGAGCTGTTTTTT
CDR3 protein: CASSVTGGTNTGELFF

V gene: TRBV7-2
D gene: -
J gene: TRBJ2-3
clone size: -
CDR3 DNA: TGTGCCAGCAGCTTAGAGGGGGGGGTTTACTACGATACGCAGTATTTT
CDR3 protein: CASSLEGGVYYDTQYF

V gene: TRBV5-4
D gene: TRBD1
J gene: TRBJ2-5
clone size: -
CDR3 DNA: TGTGCCAGCAGCTCGAGGACAGGGAGAGAGACCCAGTACTTC
CDR3 protein: CASSSRTGRETQYF

V gene: TRBV12-3/TRBV12-4
D gene: TRBD2
J gene: TRBJ2-1
clone size: -
CDR3 DNA: TGTGCCAGCAGTGGCGGGGGAGCGGGTGAGCAGTTCTTC
CDR3 protein: CASSGGGAGEQFF

V gene: TRBV4-2
D gene: -
J gene: TRBJ1-2
clone size: -
CDR3 DNA: TGTGCCAGCAGCCAAAGGACAGCAAAAAACTATGGCTACACCTTC
CDR3 protein: CASSQRTAKNYGYTF

V gene: TRBV4-2
D gene: -
J gene: TRBJ1-6
clone size: -
CDR3 DNA: TGTGCCAGCAGCCAAGATTCCGGACAGCTAGTGAGCTCCTATAATTCACCCCTCCACTTT
CDR3 protein: CASSQDSGQLVSSYNSPLHF

V gene: TRBV11-2
D gene: -
J gene: TRBJ1-3
clone size: -
CDR3 DNA: TGTGCCAGCAGCTTAGGTTCCAGGGGAAACACCATATATTTT
CDR3 protein: CASSLGSRGNTIYF

V gene: TRBV4-2
D gene: -
J gene: TRBJ1-3
clone size: once
CDR3 DNA: TGTGCCAGCAGCCCCTCGGGTGGTGGTCCCAGAAACACCATATATTTT
CDR3 protein: CASSPSGGGPRNTIYF